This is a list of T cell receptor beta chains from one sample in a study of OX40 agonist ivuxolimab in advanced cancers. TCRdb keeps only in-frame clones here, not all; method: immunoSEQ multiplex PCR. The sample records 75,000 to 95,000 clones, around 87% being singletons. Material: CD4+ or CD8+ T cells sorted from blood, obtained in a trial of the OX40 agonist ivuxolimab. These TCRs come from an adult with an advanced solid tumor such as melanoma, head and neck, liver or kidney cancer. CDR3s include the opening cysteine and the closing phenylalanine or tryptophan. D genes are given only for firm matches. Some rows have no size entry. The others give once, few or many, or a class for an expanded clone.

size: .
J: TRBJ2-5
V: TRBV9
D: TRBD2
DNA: TGTGCCAGCAGCGGCAGCGGGATGGTTCAAGAGACCCAGTACTTC
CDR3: CASSGSGMVQETQYF

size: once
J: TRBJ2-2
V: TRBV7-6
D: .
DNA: TGTGCCAGCAGCTCGACCAGGGGTTGGGAGCTGTTTTTT
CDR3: CASSSTRGWELFF

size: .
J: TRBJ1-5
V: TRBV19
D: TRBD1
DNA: TGTGCCAGTAGTTTCGCCAGGGGGTTTAGCAATCAGCCCCAGCATTTT
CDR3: CASSFARGFSNQPQHF

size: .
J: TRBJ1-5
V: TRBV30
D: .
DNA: TGTGCCTGGAGTAATCAGGAGACTCAGCCCCAGCATTTT
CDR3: CAWSNQETQPQHF

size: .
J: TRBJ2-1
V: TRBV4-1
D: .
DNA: TGCGCCAGCAGCCAAGATTTGGGCGCTTATAGCTCCTACAATGAGCAGTTCTTC
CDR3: CASSQDLGAYSSYNEQFF

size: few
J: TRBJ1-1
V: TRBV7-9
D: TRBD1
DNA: TGTGCCAGCAGCTCTTACAGGGGGATGAACACTGAAGCTTTCTTT
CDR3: CASSSYRGMNTEAFF

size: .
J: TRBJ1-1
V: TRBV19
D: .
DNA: TGTGCCAGTACCACGACAATGAACACTGAAGCTTTCTTT
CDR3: CASTTTMNTEAFF

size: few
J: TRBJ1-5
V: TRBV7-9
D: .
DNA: TGTGCCAGCACCGCAGGGGCCAGCAATCAGCCCCAGCATTTT
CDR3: CASTAGASNQPQHF

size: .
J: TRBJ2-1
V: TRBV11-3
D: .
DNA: TGTGCCAGCAGCACAGATGGCGATGAGCAGTTCTTC
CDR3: CASSTDGDEQFF

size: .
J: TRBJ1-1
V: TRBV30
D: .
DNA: TGTGCCTGGAGGGGCGGTAACACTGAAGCTTTCTTT
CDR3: CAWRGGNTEAFF

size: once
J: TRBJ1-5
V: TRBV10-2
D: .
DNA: TGCGCCAGCAGTGAGTCGGCGAGCAATCAGCCCCAGCATTTT
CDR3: CASSESASNQPQHF

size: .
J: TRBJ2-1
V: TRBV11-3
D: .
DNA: TGTGCCAGCAGCTTAGTGGCCAGCCAGAATGAGCAGTTCTTC
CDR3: CASSLVASQNEQFF

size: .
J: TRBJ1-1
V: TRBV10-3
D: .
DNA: TGTGCCATCCTGTCCCGACCCAACACTGAAGCTTTCTTT
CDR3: CAILSRPNTEAFF

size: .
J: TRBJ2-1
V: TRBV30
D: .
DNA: TGTGCCTGGATTGAGGGCCCCTCCTACAATGAGCAGTTCTTC
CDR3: CAWIEGPSYNEQFF

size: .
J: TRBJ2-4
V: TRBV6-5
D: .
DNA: TGTGCCAGCACCTCCCCAGGGGCTCGCATTCAGTACTTC
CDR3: CASTSPGARIQYF

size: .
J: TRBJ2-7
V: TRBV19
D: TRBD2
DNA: TGTGCCAGTAGTCCTAGGACTAGCGCCTCCTACGAGCAGTACTTC
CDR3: CASSPRTSASYEQYF

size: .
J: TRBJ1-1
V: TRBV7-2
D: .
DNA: TGTGCCAGCAGCCGCGCCGCGGCCGGGGGGAACACTGAAGCTTTCTTT
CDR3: CASSRAAAGGNTEAFF

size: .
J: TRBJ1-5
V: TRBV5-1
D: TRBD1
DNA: TGCGCCAGCAGCTTGGGACAGGGTTATCAGCCCCAGCATTTT
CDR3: CASSLGQGYQPQHF

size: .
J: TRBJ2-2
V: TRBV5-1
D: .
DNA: TGCGCCAGCAGCAGCGGATTGAACACCGGGGAGCTGTTTTTT
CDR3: CASSSGLNTGELFF

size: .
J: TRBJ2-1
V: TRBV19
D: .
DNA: TGTGCCAGTAGTGGCGCGGTAGTGATTGGTGAGCAGTTCTTC
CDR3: CASSGAVVIGEQFF

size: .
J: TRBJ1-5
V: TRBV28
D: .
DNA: TGTGCCAGCAGTTTCTCCGACAGGCGACAGCCCCAGCATTTT
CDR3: CASSFSDRRQPQHF

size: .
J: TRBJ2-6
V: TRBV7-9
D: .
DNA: TGTGCCAGCAGCTTCAGCACTGGGGCCAACGTCCTGACTTTC
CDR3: CASSFSTGANVLTF

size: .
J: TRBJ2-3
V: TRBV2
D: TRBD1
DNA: TGTGCCAGCAGTGTAACAGGGGCAGATACGCAGTATTTT
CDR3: CASSVTGADTQYF